The table lists the clone carrying this T cell receptor (beta chain) with a count of one. These data originate in a study of blood T cell repertoires in COVID-19. This CDR3 is built from 13 residues. Between the trimmed V and J ends, which lost 3 bases and 2 bases, there was a span of 10 bases. Germline lookup yields CDR1 DFQATT and CDR2 SNEGSKA (reference sequence). Produced via immunoSEQ multiplex PCR; TCRdb's table is partial and in-frame only. The sample shows a few hundred thousand clones, approximately 80% of them seen only once. This sequence joins TRBV20-1 and TRBJ2-5, with a tentative D call TRBD2 (6 bases). What was sequenced was peripheral blood. This receptor was identified in a woman aged 80 or older with acute or convalescent COVID-19. DNA for the CDR3: TGCAGTGCTAGTGGCGGGACTCAAGAGACCCAGTACTTC. It specifies CSASGGTQETQYF.